The 24 T cell receptor beta chains presented below share a single source sample, sequenced in a study of beta chain features in type 1 diabetes. Expressed TCRB transcripts were sequenced after all isolated RNA was converted to cDNA. TCRdb's copy holds only in-frame clones and misses some; the assay was immunoSEQ multiplex PCR. Of over 500,000 clones in the sample, roughly a sixth were seen once. The sequencing input was naive CD4+ T cells from blood. The receptor set was obtained from a man aged 18 to 29 in good health.

This chain joins TRBV12-5 and TRBJ2-1; 9 nucleotides match TRBD2. Unmatched junction bases numbered 9, after V lost 3 bases and J lost 9 bases. Germline V gives CDR1 LGHNT, CDR2 FRNRAP. This CDR3 region has 15 residues. CDR3 sequence (DNA): TGTGCTAGTGGTTTATCGGCTAGCGGGATGGGTGAGCAGTTCTTC. Translation gives CASGLSASGMGEQFF.

This clone came up once. This rearrangement joins TRBV28 to TRBJ1-5, with D unresolved. V lost 8 bases and J lost 3, with 11 bases in between. The CDR3 covers 13 residues. The germline CDR1 and CDR2 sequences are MDHEN and SYDVKM. CDR3 sequence (DNA): TGTGCCAGCTGGGGATGGGTCAATCAGCCCCAGCATTTT. The encoded protein is CASWGWVNQPQHF.

This clone was seen only a few times. The gene calls are TRBV7-9 and TRBJ1-2; D is possibly TRBD1 (5 bases). CDR3 size: 13 residues. Germline V gives CDR1 SEHNR, CDR2 FQNEAQ (reference sequence). V shed 5 bases and J shed 4 bases, with 11 bases lying between them. CDR3 DNA sequence: TGTGCCAGCAGCCTTCAGGGTATCTATGGCTACACCTTC. Protein: CASSLQGIYGYTF.

This chain connects TRBV7-2 to TRBJ2-1, with 7 bases fitting TRBD2. The CDR3 contains 16 residues. CDR1 is SGHTA and CDR2 is FQGNSA in the germline V gene. Unmatched junction bases numbered 10, after V lost 8 bases and J lost 0 bases. As DNA, the CDR3 is TGTGCCAGCTCCCGGGCGGGGGACCCCTCCTACAATGAGCAGTTCTTC. Translating it yields CASSRAGDPSYNEQFF.

This clone was detected a few times. The chain links TRBV2 to TRBJ1-4, with TRBD1 matching 10 bases. With V trimmed by 7 bases and J by 5 bases, 7 bases remained unmatched. The CDR3 runs to 15 residues. Germline lookup yields CDR1 SNHLY and CDR2 FYNNEI. The CDR3 is CASTEEGQGNEKLFF. The CDR3 nucleotides are TGTGCCAGCACAGAGGAGGGACAGGGGAATGAAAAACTGTTTTTT.

The chain is built from TRBV7-2 and TRBJ2-1; D unclear. CDR1 is SGHTA, CDR2 FQGNSA, per germline. The CDR3 has 14 residues. Trimming stripped 0 bases from V and 7 bases from J, with 10 bases between. The CDR3 loop reads CASSLARSRNEQFF. The CDR3 nucleotides are TGTGCCAGCAGCTTAGCGCGGAGCCGAAATGAGCAGTTCTTC.

A few counts support this clone. The chain joins TRBV5-1 to TRBJ1-1; no firm D call. Germline V gene sequence: CDR1 SGHRS, CDR2 YFSETQ. Trimming stripped 2 bases from V and 3 bases from J, with 11 bases between. The CDR3 consists of 14 residues. The CDR3: CASSFIDRDTEAFF. The CDR3 coding sequence is TGCGCCAGCAGCTTCATAGACCGTGACACTGAAGCTTTCTTT.

This clone was seen once. The chain combines TRBV30 with TRBJ2-2; the D is unclear. In germline, CDR1 is GTSNPN, CDR2 SVGIG (reference sequence). V shed 0 bases and J shed 6 bases, with 5 bases lying between them. The length of the CDR3 is 12 residues. The CDR3 region has the DNA TGTGCCTGGAGTGTGGGCCCCGGGGAGCTGTTTTTT. It translates to CAWSVGPGELFF.

J is TRBJ2-6 and V is TRBV27; D may be TRBD1 (5 bases). V was clipped by 1 base and J by 0 bases, with 10 bases between them. The CDR3 runs 17 residues. Per the germline V gene, CDR1 is MNHEY and CDR2 is SMNVEV (reference sequence). This CDR3 reads CASSLYRQPSGANVLTF. The CDR3 coding sequence is TGTGCCAGCAGTTTATACCGACAGCCCTCTGGGGCCAACGTCCTGACTTTC.

The V call is TRBV5-1, the J call TRBJ2-1, with unresolved D. The CDR3 runs to 15 residues. Trimming left V 4 bases short and J 2 bases short, with 13 bases between. Germline lookup yields CDR1 SGHRS and CDR2 YFSETQ. The chain's CDR3 is CASSPNYQAYNEQFF. CDR3 coding DNA: TGCGCCAGCAGCCCCAACTACCAAGCCTACAATGAGCAGTTCTTC.

The chain joins TRBV13 to TRBJ2-7, with 7 bases lining up with TRBD1. The CDR3 is 14 amino acids. Trimming took 5 bases from V and 6 from J; bases not matched to a gene: 10. CDR1 is PRHDT and CDR2 is FYEKMQ in the germline V gene (reference sequence). This CDR3 reads CASSAQTGLSEQYF. The CDR3 DNA reads TGTGCCAGCAGCGCGCAGACAGGGCTGAGCGAGCAGTACTTC.

V gene TRBV28 combines with J gene TRBJ1-2; TRBD1 is a possible D gene (6 bases). V was trimmed by 6 bases and J by 8 bases, leaving 16 bases between them. CDR3 length equals 13 residues. CDR1 is MDHEN and CDR2 is SYDVKM in the germline V gene. CDR3 bases: TGTGCCAGCAGGACCTACAGGGTTGGAGGCTACACCTTC. Translated: CASRTYRVGGYTF.

This clone was counted between two and nine times. The chain uses TRBV4-2 and TRBJ2-2; 8 nucleotides align to TRBD1. The CDR3 has 17 amino acids. V lost 1 base, J lost 1 base, and 5 bases stayed unmatched. In germline, CDR1 is LGHNA, CDR2 YNFKEQ. Here the CDR3 DNA reads TGTGCCAGCAGCCAAGTAGGGGACAGGAAGAACACCGGGGAGCTGTTTTTT. It encodes CASSQVGDRKNTGELFF.

This clone has only a few counts. The V and J genes are TRBV18 and TRBJ1-2; 9 bases agree with TRBD1. The CDR3 has 14 amino acids. Trimming cost V 3 bases and J 8 bases; bases outside gene matches: 7. Germline V CDR1 and CDR2: KGHSH, LQKENI. The CDR3 sequence is CASSPGQGTGGYTF. The CDR3 nucleotides read TGTGCCAGCTCACCGGGACAGGGTACGGGCGGCTACACCTTC.

For this clone: One junction end disagrees with the germline gene, perhaps due to a read error. V is TRBV5-4 and J is TRBJ2-7; a possible D gene is TRBD1 (7 bases). The CDR3 has 14 amino acids. In germline, CDR1 is SGHNT, CDR2 YYREEE (reference sequence). The CDR3 region is CASSPWGDSLTDRF. CDR3 nucleotide sequence: TGTGCCAGCAGCCCTTGGGGGGACAGCCTAACGGACCGCTTC. Full variable domain (remainder filled in from reference TRBV5-4 and TRBJ2-7): ETGVTQSPTHLIKTRGQQVTLRCSSQSGHNTVSWYQQALGQGPQFIFQYYREEENGRGNFPPRFSGLQFPNYSSELNVNALELDDSALYLCASSPWGDSLTDRFGPGTRLTVT.

The rearrangement uses TRBV7-2 and TRBJ1-1; D gene uncertain. In germline, CDR1 is SGHTA, CDR2 FQGNSA. The CDR3 runs to 12 residues. The V end was cut by 3 bases, the J end by 6 bases, with 8 bases between. The CDR3 bases are TGTGCCAGCAGCTTCACCGAACCTGAAGCTTTCTTT. It encodes CASSFTEPEAFF.

This clone occurred a few times. The rearrangement joins TRBV10-3 to TRBJ2-5; TRBD1 aligns across 8 bases. Germline CDR1 reads ENHRY; CDR2 reads SYGVKD. The CDR3 contains 15 residues. Trimming at V came to 2 bases and at J to 5 bases, leaving 7 bases not matched to a gene. CDR3 nucleotide sequence: TGTGCCATCAGTGAGGCACAGGGGGTTGGGGAGACCCAGTACTTC. Amino acids: CAISEAQGVGETQYF.

This chain uses TRBV9 with TRBJ1-2, with D uncertain. Germline V gene data show CDR1 as SGDLS and CDR2 as YYNGEE. Trimming pared 5 bases from V and 0 bases from J, leaving 8 bases between. The CDR3 covers 13 residues. CDR3 in amino acids: CASRRPANYGYTF. DNA of the CDR3: TGTGCCAGCAGGCGCCCTGCTAACTATGGCTACACCTTC.

This clone was counted only a few times. The chain combines TRBV10-3 with TRBJ2-1; D uncertain. CDR1 ENHRY and CDR2 SYGVKD come from the germline V gene. This CDR3 comprises 16 residues. V shed 2 bases and J shed 0 bases, with 11 bases lying between them. CDR3 protein: CAISEVAFRSYNEQFF. The CDR3 bases are TGTGCCATCAGTGAGGTAGCTTTTCGCTCCTACAATGAGCAGTTCTTC.

This chain joins TRBV11-2 and TRBJ2-1; TRBD1 matches at 9 bases. V lost 6 bases, J lost 7 bases, and 10 bases stayed unmatched. This CDR3 has 15 residues. Germline V CDR1 and CDR2: SGHAT, FQNNGV. The CDR3: CASRKSGQGGNEQFF. The CDR3 DNA is TGTGCCAGCAGAAAGTCGGGACAGGGAGGGAATGAGCAGTTCTTC.

This clone was counted only a few times. The J gene is TRBJ2-3, the V gene TRBV29-1, with TRBD2 matching 7 bases. The germline gives CDR1 SQVTM, CDR2 ANQGSEA. This CDR3 has 12 amino acids. The J segment lost 5 bases and the V segment lost 7 bases, leaving 6 bases of the junction unmatched. This CDR3 is CSAQPGGDTQYF. CDR3 DNA sequence: TGCAGCGCCCAACCGGGGGGAGATACGCAGTATTTT.

In this sample, this clone turned up a few times. J is TRBJ2-3 and V is TRBV5-4; 10 bases are shared with TRBD1. V gave up 7 bases and J gave up 2 bases; unmatched junction bases: 4. The CDR3 has 14 residues. Germline V gene sequence: CDR1 SGHNT, CDR2 YYREEE (reference sequence). CDR3 DNA: TGTGCCAGCCGGACAGGGGGTAACACAGATACGCAGTATTTT. Translated: CASRTGGNTDTQYF.

The rearrangement links TRBV29-1 to TRBJ2-3, with a tentative D call TRBD2 (5 bases). CDR3 length: 16 amino acids. Trimming took off 1 base at V and 4 bases at J, with 18 bases between the two ends. Germline CDR1 and CDR2: SQVTM and ANQGSEA. This CDR3 is CSVEGLPRDRADTQYF. Written as DNA, the CDR3 is TGCAGCGTTGAAGGTCTCCCCCGGGATCGGGCAGATACGCAGTATTTT.

This clone came up a few times. The same CDR3 arises from other DNA sequences in this sample as well. The rearrangement uses TRBV27 and TRBJ1-1; D gene unclear. The CDR3 length is 13 residues. Germline V lookup: CDR1 MNHEY, CDR2 SMNVEV (reference sequence). V lost 3 bases, J lost 0 bases, and 5 bases lay in between. The CDR3, as DNA: TGTGCCAGCAGTTTCCGTATGAACACTGAAGCTTTCTTT. This gives the protein CASSFRMNTEAFF.